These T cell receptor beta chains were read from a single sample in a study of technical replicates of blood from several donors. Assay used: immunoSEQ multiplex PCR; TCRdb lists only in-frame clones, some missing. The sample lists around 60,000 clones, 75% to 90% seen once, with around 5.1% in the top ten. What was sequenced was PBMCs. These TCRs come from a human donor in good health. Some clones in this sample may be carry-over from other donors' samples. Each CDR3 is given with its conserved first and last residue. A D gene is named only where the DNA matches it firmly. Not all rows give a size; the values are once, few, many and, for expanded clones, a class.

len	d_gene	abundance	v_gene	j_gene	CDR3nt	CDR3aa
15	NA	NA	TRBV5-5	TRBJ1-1	TGTGCCAGCAGCCAGGACAGTCAGGGATACACTGAAGCTTTCTTT	CASSQDSQGYTEAFF
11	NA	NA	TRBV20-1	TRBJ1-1	TGCAGTGCTATGAGACTGGCTGAAGCTTTCTTT	CSAMRLAEAFF
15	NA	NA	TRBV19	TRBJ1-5	TGTGCCAGTAGACTTGCGTCGGGGTCAAATCAGCCCCAGCATTTT	CASRLASGSNQPQHF
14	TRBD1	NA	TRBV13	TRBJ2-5	TGTGCCAGCAGCCCGGGACAGGGGTGGGGGACCCAGTACTTC	CASSPGQGWGTQYF
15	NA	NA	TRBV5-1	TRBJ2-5	TGCGCCAGCAGCTCCCGAGGGGGTGACCAAGAGACCCAGTACTTC	CASSSRGGDQETQYF
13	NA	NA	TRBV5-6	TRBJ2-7	TGTGCCAGCAGCCCGCGGCAACTCTACGAGCAGTACTTC	CASSPRQLYEQYF
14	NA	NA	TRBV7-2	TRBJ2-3	TGTGCCAGCAGCTTGACGGGTTTGGGAGATACGCAGTATTTT	CASSLTGLGDTQYF
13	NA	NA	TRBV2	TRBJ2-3	TGTGCCAGCAGTGGAACACGGGGTCATACGCAGTATTTT	CASSGTRGHTQYF
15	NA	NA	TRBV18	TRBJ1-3	TGTGCCAGCTCACCCCAAGGGGTCTCTGGAAACACCATATATTTT	CASSPQGVSGNTIYF
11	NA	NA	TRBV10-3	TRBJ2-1	TGTGCCATCAGTGAGGAGAGGGAGCAGTTCTTC	CAISEEREQFF
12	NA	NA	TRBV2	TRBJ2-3	TGTGCCAGCAGGAGTAGCACAGATACGCAGTATTTT	CASRSSTDTQYF
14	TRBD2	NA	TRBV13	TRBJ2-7	TGTGCCAGCAGCGGCCTTAGCGGGAGGGGCGAGCAGTACTTC	CASSGLSGRGEQYF
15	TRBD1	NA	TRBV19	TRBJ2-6	TGTGCCAGTAGTAACCAGGGGGCTGGGGCCAACGTCCTGACTTTC	CASSNQGAGANVLTF
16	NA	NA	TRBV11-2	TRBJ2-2	TGTGCCAGCAGCTCCCCAACAGTTCTGAACACCGGGGAGCTGTTTTTT	CASSSPTVLNTGELFF
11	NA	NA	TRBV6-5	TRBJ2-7	TGTGCCAGCAGGTCCGGTGGCGAGCAGTACTTC	CASRSGGEQYF
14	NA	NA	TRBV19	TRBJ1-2	TGTGCCAGTAGTATTCAAGAACAGGGCAGCGGCTACACCTTC	CASSIQEQGSGYTF
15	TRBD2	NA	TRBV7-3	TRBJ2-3	TGTGCCAGCAGCTCATCGGGCGGGAGTCAAGATACGCAGTATTTT	CASSSSGGSQDTQYF
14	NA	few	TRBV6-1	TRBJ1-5	TGTGCCAGCAGTAGCAGGGAACGGGATCAGCCCCAGCATTTT	CASSSRERDQPQHF
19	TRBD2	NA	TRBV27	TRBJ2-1	TGTGCCAGCAGTTTTAGGGCTAGCGGGAGTAGCGGGGGGGCTTATGAGCAGTTCTTC	CASSFRASGSSGGAYEQFF
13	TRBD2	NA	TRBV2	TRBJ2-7	TGTGCCAGTCGACTAGCGGGGGCGATCGAGCAGTACTTC	CASRLAGAIEQYF
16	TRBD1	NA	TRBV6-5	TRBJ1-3	TGTGCCAGCAGTTACACCCAGGGGGCTTCTGGAAACACCATATATTTT	CASSYTQGASGNTIYF
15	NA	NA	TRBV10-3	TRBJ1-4	TGTGCCATCAGTGAGTCGAGGGAATCAGGAACAAAACTGTTTTTT	CAISESRESGTKLFF
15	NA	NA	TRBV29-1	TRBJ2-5	TGCAGCGTCCAAAAACGGGGGAGTAACAAAAAGACCCAGTACTTC	CSVQKRGSNKKTQYF
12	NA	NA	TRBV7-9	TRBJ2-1	TGTGCCAGCAGCCCCTCACTGAATGAGCAGTTCTTC	CASSPSLNEQFF
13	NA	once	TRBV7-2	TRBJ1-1	TGTGCCAGCAGCCGGGGACAGAACACTGAAGCTTTCTTT	CASSRGQNTEAFF
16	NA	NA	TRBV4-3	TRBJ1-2	TGCGCCAGCAGCCAAGGGGGAGGGGAGCCTAACTATGGCTACACCTTC	CASSQGGGEPNYGYTF
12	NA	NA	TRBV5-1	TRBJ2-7	TGCGCCAGCAGGGGCCCGTCCTACGAGCAGTACTTC	CASRGPSYEQYF
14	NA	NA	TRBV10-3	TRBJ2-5	TGTGCCATCAGTGAGTCTGTCCAGGGGGAGACCCAGTACTTC	CAISESVQGETQYF
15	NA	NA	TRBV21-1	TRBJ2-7	TGTGCCAGCAGCAAAGGACAGGGTCACTCCTACGAGCAGTACTTC	CASSKGQGHSYEQYF
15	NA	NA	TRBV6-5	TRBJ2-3	TGTGCCAGCAGCCGTACCGACGGGGGGCGAGATACGCAGTATTTT	CASSRTDGGRDTQYF
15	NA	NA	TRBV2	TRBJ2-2	TGTGCCAGCAACCGGGTCCCCGCCAACACCGGGGAGCTGTTTTTT	CASNRVPANTGELFF
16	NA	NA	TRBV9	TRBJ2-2	TGTGCCAGCAGCGCCAGACAGTCGCTGAACACCGGGGAGCTGTTTTTT	CASSARQSLNTGELFF
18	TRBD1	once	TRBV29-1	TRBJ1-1	TGCAGCGTTGATAGACCGGGACAGGGGACTAAGAAGAACACTGAAGCTTTCTTT	CSVDRPGQGTKKNTEAFF
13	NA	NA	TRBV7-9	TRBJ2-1	TGTGCCAGCAGCATGGGGGCGCCGGTTGAGCAGTTCTTC	CASSMGAPVEQFF
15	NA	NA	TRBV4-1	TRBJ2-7	TGCGCCAGCAGCCAAGATCGACAGGCCCCCTACGAGCAGTACTTC	CASSQDRQAPYEQYF
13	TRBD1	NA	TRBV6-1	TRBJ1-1	TGTGCCAGCCGACAGGGGTTGAACACTGAAGCTTTCTTT	CASRQGLNTEAFF
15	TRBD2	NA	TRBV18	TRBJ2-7	TGTGCCAGCTCACCGGGACTAGCGGGAGTAAGCGAGCAGTACTTC	CASSPGLAGVSEQYF
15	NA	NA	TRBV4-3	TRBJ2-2	TGCGCCAGCAGCCAAGATCGGCAGGGGACGGGGGAGCTGTTTTTT	CASSQDRQGTGELFF
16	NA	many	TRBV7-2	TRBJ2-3	TGTGCCAGCAGCTACAAAACAGGGGGGGTTACAGATACGCAGTATTTT	CASSYKTGGVTDTQYF
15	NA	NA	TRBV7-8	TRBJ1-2	TGTGCCAGCACCCTAGGGGCAGGCACAGGGCTTGGCTACACCTTC	CASTLGAGTGLGYTF
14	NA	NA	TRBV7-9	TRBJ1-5	TGTGCCAGCAGCCCGGAGGGAGGCAATCAGCCCCAGCATTTT	CASSPEGGNQPQHF
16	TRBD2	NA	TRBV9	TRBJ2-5	TGTGCCAGCAGTGACCCCGGGACTAGCTCATGTGAGACCCAGTACTTC	CASSDPGTSSCETQYF
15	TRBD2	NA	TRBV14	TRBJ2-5	TGTGCCAGCAGCCAATTACTAGCGGGAGGTCAGACCCAGTACTTC	CASSQLLAGGQTQYF
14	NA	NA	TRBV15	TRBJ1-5	TGTGCCACCAGCGACAGATATAGCAATCAGCCCCAGCATTTT	CATSDRYSNQPQHF
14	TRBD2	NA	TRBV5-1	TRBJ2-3	TGCGCCAGCAGGGGGACTAGCACCACAGATACGCAGTATTTT	CASRGTSTTDTQYF
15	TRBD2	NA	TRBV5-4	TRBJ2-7	TGTGCCAGCAGCCCCAGCAGTACTAGCGGGAGAGAGCAGTACTTC	CASSPSSTSGREQYF
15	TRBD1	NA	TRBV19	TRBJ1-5	TGTGCCAGTAGTACCGGACAGGGTAGCAATCAGCCCCAGCATTTT	CASSTGQGSNQPQHF
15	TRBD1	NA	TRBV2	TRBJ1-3	TGTGCCAGCAGTCCCGGGACAGGGACTGGAAACACCATATATTTT	CASSPGTGTGNTIYF
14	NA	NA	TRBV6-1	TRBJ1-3	TGTGCCAGCGCAGTGCAGGGGACGGGAAACACCATATATTTT	CASAVQGTGNTIYF
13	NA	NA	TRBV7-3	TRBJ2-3	TGTGCCAGCAGCTTAACACTCCTAGATACGCAGTATTTT	CASSLTLLDTQYF
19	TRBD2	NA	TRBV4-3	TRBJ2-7	TGCGCCAGCAGCCAAGATCTTCCGAGCGGGAGGACGAGATCCTACGAGCAGTACTTC	CASSQDLPSGRTRSYEQYF